This entry lists 6 T cell receptor beta chains sequenced from one sample in a study of blood T cell repertoires in COVID-19. The protocol was immunoSEQ multiplex PCR, while the TCRdb copy is restricted to in-frame clones and leaves out a portion. The sample yields around 170,000 clones, 70% to 80% seen once. Specimen: PBMCs or T cells enriched from blood (not recorded which). The receptors here all came from a man aged 55 to 70 who had been exposed to COVID-19.

The chain uses TRBV3-1 (or the pseudogene TRBV3-2) and TRBJ1-2; TRBD1 agrees at 9 bases. The ends lost 6 bases at V and 2 bases at J; junction bases unmatched: 7. The CDR3 spans 15 residues. CDR1 and CDR2 (germline): LGHDT, YNNKEL (reference sequence). The DNA of the CDR3 is TGTGCCAGCAGTCTTACCGGGACAGGGAACTATGGCTACACCTTC. Residues: CASSLTGTGNYGYTF.

The chain links TRBV7-2 to TRBJ2-3; possibly TRBD2 for D (5 bases). CDR1 and CDR2 (germline): SGHTA, FQGNSA. Trimming took 2 bases from V and 0 from J, leaving 15 bases between them. This CDR3 spans 17 amino acids. The DNA for the CDR3 is TGTGCCAGCAGCTTAAAGGGCGGGCCCTCTAGCACAGATACGCAGTATTTT. Protein sequence: CASSLKGGPSSTDTQYF.

The chain combines TRBV3-1 (or the pseudogene TRBV3-2) with TRBJ2-1; D ambiguous. Between the trimmed V and J ends, which lost 2 bases and 3 bases, there was a span of 8 bases. The CDR3 length is 14 residues. Germline V lookup: CDR1 LGHDT, CDR2 YNNKEL (reference sequence). The DNA of the CDR3 is TGTGCCAGCAGCCAAATTCCAGACTACAATGAGCAGTTCTTC. It yields the protein CASSQIPDYNEQFF.

The rearrangement links TRBV5-1 to TRBJ2-7; 9 bases align to TRBD1. The J segment lost 5 bases and the V segment lost 0 bases, leaving 6 bases of the junction unmatched. CDR1 and CDR2 (germline): SGHRS, YFSETQ. CDR3 length equals 15 residues. Here the CDR3 reads CASSLGQGEWDEQYF. The DNA for the CDR3 is TGCGCCAGCAGCTTGGGACAGGGGGAGTGGGACGAGCAGTACTTC.

The CDR3, as DNA: TGTGCCAGCAGCTTAGAGGGGTACTGGCCCTACGAGCAGTACTTC. Its translation: CASSLEGYWPYEQYF. The chain couples TRBV7-2 to TRBJ2-7; D might be TRBD1 (5 bases). Looked up from germline, CDR1 is SGHTA and CDR2 is FQGNSA. Trimming pared 1 base from V and 2 bases from J, leaving 12 bases between. This CDR3 is 15 amino acids long.

The chain carries TRBV28 and TRBJ2-2; D might be TRBD2 (7 bases). The V gene lost 5 bases and the J gene lost 5 bases, with 15 bases spanning the gap. The CDR3 spans 15 residues. Germline CDR1 MDHEN, CDR2 SYDVKM. The DNA of the CDR3 is TGTGCCAGCAGTGACGGGGGGCACGGGACCGGGGAGCTGTTTTTT. Protein: CASSDGGHGTGELFF.